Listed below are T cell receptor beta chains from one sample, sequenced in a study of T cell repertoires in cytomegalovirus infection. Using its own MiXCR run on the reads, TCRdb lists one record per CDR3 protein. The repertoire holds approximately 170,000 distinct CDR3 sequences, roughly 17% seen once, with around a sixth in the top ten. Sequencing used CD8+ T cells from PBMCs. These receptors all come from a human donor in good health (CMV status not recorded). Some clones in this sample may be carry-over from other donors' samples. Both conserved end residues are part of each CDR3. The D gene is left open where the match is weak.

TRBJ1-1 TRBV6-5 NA CASSYSGKEAFF
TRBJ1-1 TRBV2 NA CASSPGSNTEAFF
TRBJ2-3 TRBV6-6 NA CASSYSTSWPGTDTQYF
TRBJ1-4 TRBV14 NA CASSSDRFNEKLFF
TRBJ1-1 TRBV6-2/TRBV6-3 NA CASSTGAANTEAFF
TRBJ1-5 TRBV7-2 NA CASATEDSGGNQPQHF
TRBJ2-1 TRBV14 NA CASSQTGTSSYNEQFF
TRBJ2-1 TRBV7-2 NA CASTHPTDNEQFF
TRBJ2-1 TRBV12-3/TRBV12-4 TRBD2 CASSPRGGLNEQFF
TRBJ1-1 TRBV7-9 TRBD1 CASSFRTGGTEAFF
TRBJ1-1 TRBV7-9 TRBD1 CASSLDTGTEFEVWAFF
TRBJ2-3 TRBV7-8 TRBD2 CASSHVSGDGTDTQYF
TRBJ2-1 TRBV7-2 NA CASARSYNEQFF
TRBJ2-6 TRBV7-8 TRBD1 CASSFRGYSENSGANVLTF
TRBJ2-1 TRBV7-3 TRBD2 CASSLFAGAYNEQFF
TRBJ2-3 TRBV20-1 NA CSAKGGTSTDTQYF
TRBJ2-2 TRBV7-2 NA CASSHGRDTGELFF
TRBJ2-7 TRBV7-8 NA CASSLGGRNEQYF
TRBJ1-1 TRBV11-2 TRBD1 CASSDGQVRNTEAFF
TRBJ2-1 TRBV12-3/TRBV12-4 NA CASSPTSRSGEQFF
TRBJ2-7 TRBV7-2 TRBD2 CASSRGLAGSYEQYF
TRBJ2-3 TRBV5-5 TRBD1 CASSRDGTGGLDTQYF
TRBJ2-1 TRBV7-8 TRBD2 CASSFVAGGPGEQFF
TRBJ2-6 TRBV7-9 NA CASSLAPHPGQANVLTF
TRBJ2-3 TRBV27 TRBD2 CASSSGTSGETDTQYF
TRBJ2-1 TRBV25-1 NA CASSASGSGDEQFF
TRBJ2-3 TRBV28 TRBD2 CASSLLPGRTGGTQYF
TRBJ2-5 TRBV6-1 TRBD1 CARVRGPWRETQYF
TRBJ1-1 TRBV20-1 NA CSALMTANTEAFF
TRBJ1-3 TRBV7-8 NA CASSPRTCSGNTIYF
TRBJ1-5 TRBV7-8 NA CASSLAPAADPQHF
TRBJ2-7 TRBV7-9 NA CASSLGRPLEQYF
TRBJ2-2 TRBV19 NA CASSELNTGELFF
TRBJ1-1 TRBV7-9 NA CASSLGTDLNTEAFF
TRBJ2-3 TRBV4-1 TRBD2 CASSQLTSGSPRQTDTQYF
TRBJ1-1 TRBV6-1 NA CASVPLRENTEAFF
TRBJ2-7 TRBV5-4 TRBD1 CASSFPGQGANYEQYF
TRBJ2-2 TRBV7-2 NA CASSLWITNTGELFF
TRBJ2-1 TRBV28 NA CASSFRKGLKVIF
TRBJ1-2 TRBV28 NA CACSFGAPGYTF
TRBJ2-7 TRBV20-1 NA CSAFNRQELTYEQYF
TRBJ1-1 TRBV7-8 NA CASSGPQGLNTEAFF